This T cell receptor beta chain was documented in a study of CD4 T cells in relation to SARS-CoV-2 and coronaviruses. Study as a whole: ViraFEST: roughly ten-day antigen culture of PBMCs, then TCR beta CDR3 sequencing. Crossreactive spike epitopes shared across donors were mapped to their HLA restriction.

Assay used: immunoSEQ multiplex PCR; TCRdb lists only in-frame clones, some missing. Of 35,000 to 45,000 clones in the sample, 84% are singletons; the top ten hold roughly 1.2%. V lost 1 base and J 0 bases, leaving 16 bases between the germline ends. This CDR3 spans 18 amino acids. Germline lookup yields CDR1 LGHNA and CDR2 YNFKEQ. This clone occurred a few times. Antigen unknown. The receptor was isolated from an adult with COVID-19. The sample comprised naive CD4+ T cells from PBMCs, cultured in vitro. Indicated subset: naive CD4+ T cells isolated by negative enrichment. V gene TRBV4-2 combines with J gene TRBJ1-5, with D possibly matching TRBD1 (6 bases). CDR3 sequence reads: CASSQVVRGGHSNQPQHF. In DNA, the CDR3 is TGTGCCAGCAGCCAAGTCGTAAGAGGGGGACATAGCAATCAGCCCCAGCATTTT.